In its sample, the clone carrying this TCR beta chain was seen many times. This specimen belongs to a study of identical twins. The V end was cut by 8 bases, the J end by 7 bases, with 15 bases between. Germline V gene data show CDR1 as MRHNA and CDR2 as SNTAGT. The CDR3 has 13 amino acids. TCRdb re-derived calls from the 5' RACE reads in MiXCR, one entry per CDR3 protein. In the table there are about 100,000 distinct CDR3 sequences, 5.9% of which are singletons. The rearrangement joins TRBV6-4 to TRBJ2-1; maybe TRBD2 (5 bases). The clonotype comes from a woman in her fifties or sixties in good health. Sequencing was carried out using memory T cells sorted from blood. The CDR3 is CASGSGNVNEQFF. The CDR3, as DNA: TGTGCCAGCGGGAGTGGTAATGTGAATGAGCAGTTCTTC.